The 28 T cell receptor beta chains presented below share a single source sample, sequenced in a study of blood T cell repertoires in COVID-19. TCRdb's table, derived via immunoSEQ multiplex PCR, lists solely in-frame clones and lacks some. The table shows over 95,000 clones, with 85% to 90% occurring only once. The material sequenced was peripheral blood. Source of these receptors: a woman between 50 and 59 years old with acute or convalescent COVID-19.

This clone was observed a single time. V is TRBV3-1 (or the pseudogene TRBV3-2) and J is TRBJ1-2; weak D call: TRBD1 (6 bases). V gave up 1 base and J gave up 3 bases, with 9 bases separating them. Germline V gene sequence: CDR1 LGHDT, CDR2 YNNKEL (reference sequence). This CDR3 region has 14 residues. The CDR3 coding sequence is TGTGCCAGCAGCCAAGGTCCAGGGGACTATGGCTACACCTTC. This translates into CASSQGPGDYGYTF.

The chain is built from TRBV19 and TRBJ2-7, with TRBD1 matching 9 bases. Germline CDR1 is LNHDA and CDR2 is SQIVND (reference sequence). After removal of 3 bases from V and 3 bases from J, the junction contained 9 bases not matched to a gene. This CDR3 spans 16 amino acids. CDR3 loop: CASSITGTGKFYEQYF. The CDR3 coding sequence is TGTGCCAGTAGTATCACCGGGACAGGGAAATTCTACGAGCAGTACTTC.

This clone has more than one count but fewer than ten. The chain joins TRBV9 to TRBJ2-5, with unresolved D. Trimming cost V 4 bases and J 4 bases, with 17 bases left between them. Germline V lookup: CDR1 SGDLS, CDR2 YYNGEE. The CDR3 is 15 residues long. The CDR3 reads CASSPRVLPLETQYF. As DNA, the CDR3 is TGTGCCAGCAGCCCTCGGGTCCTGCCCTTAGAGACCCAGTACTTC.

The chain employs TRBV19 and TRBJ2-3, with 11 nucleotides matching TRBD1. This CDR3 comprises 17 residues. Trimming took 3 bases from V and 7 from J; bases not matched to a gene: 12. The germline V gene encodes CDR1 LNHDA and CDR2 SQIVND (reference sequence). CDR3 bases: TGTGCCAGTAGTATCGGGGGACAGGGGGTCAAGCGGAATACGCAGTATTTT. Protein sequence: CASSIGGQGVKRNTQYF.

The V and J genes are TRBV13 and TRBJ2-3; 13 bases fit TRBD2. Germline V CDR1 and CDR2: PRHDT, FYEKMQ (reference sequence). This CDR3 region has 16 residues. Trimming took 0 bases from V and 3 from J; bases not matched to a gene: 0. This CDR3 is CASSLGTSGGTDTQYF. The CDR3 DNA is TGTGCCAGCAGCTTAGGGACTAGCGGGGGGACAGATACGCAGTATTTT.

Here the CDR3 reads CASRKTGGSRSGYTF. The CDR3 DNA is TGTGCCAGCAGAAAGACAGGCGGGTCTAGGTCTGGCTACACCTTC. The V gene is TRBV6-5, the J gene TRBJ1-2; a weak D match, TRBD1 (6 bases). V was trimmed by 6 bases and J by 7 bases, leaving 21 bases between them. Per the germline V gene, CDR1 is MNHEY and CDR2 is SVGAGI. The CDR3 extends over 15 amino acids.

The chain joins TRBV30 to TRBJ1-4; 7 nucleotides agree with TRBD1. This CDR3 comprises 15 residues. The V gene end was trimmed by 4 bases and the J gene end by 3 bases; junction bases not matched to a gene: 8. Germline values: CDR1 GTSNPN, CDR2 SVGIG (reference sequence). This CDR3 is CAWTGQFNSNEKLFF. The DNA of the CDR3 is TGTGCCTGGACGGGACAGTTTAATTCTAATGAAAAACTGTTTTTT.

The J gene is TRBJ1-2, the V gene TRBV7-8, with 8 bases that match TRBD1. The CDR3 totals 14 residues. Looked up from germline, CDR1 is SGHVS and CDR2 is FQNEAQ. J lost 5 bases, V lost 7 bases, and 9 bases had no gene match. The CDR3 DNA reads as TGTGCCAGCACCACCGACAGGGGCCGGTATGGCTACACCTTC. Protein sequence: CASTTDRGRYGYTF.

CDR3 bases: TGTGCCAGCAGTTTAAGGGCGGGCCCATACAATGAGCAGTTCTTC. It encodes CASSLRAGPYNEQFF. This chain connects TRBV27 to TRBJ2-1; possible D gene TRBD2, 5 bases. The CDR3 has 15 residues. Germline V gene lookup returns CDR1 MNHEY and CDR2 SMNVEV (reference sequence). V dropped 2 bases and J dropped 4 bases, with 12 bases sitting between them.

This chain connects TRBV27 to TRBJ2-1, with TRBD2 matching over 10 bases. Per the germline V gene, CDR1 is MNHEY and CDR2 is SMNVEV (reference sequence). The CDR3 spans 16 residues. The V segment lost 6 bases and the J segment 0 bases; nucleotides outside the gene matches: 5. The CDR3 DNA follows: TGTGCCAGCAGGTGGACTAGCGGAAGCTCCTACAATGAGCAGTTCTTC. This encodes CASRWTSGSSYNEQFF.

In its sample, this clone was seen a few times. V and J are TRBV6-5 and TRBJ1-2; possible D gene TRBD1, 5 bases. This CDR3 comprises 12 residues. Trimming removed 4 bases at V and 5 bases at J, with 8 bases between. CDR1 is MNHEY and CDR2 is SVGAGI in the germline V gene. This CDR3 reads CASSSTDYGYTF. The CDR3, as DNA: TGTGCCAGCAGTTCGACAGATTATGGCTACACCTTC.

The genes are TRBV7-3 and TRBJ1-4, with 9 bases identical to TRBD1. Trimming at V came to 6 bases and at J to 12 bases, leaving 8 bases not matched to a gene. The germline gives CDR1 SGHTA, CDR2 FQGTGA. CDR3 size: 13 residues. As DNA, the CDR3 is TGTGCCAGCAGTTTGGGACAGGGCGGGGAACTGTTTTTT. Translation: CASSLGQGGELFF.

The rearrangement links TRBV30 to TRBJ1-5; perhaps TRBD1 as D (5 bases). CDR1 and CDR2 (germline): GTSNPN, SVGIG (reference sequence). This CDR3 contains 13 residues. Trimming removed 3 bases at V and 7 bases at J, with 13 bases between. This CDR3 reads CAWSLGDRQPQHF. Here the CDR3 DNA reads TGTGCCTGGAGCTTAGGAGACAGACAGCCCCAGCATTTT.

V is TRBV9 and J is TRBJ2-5; D gene ambiguous. The germline gives CDR1 SGDLS, CDR2 YYNGEE. Deletions cut 3 bases from V and 5 bases from J, with 11 bases between. CDR3 length: 13 amino acids. The CDR3 reads CASSAKYGETQYF. DNA of the CDR3: TGTGCCAGCAGCGCCAAGTACGGGGAGACCCAGTACTTC.

The V gene is TRBV5-6, the J gene TRBJ1-1; 7 bases fit TRBD1. The ends lost 3 bases at V and 1 base at J; junction bases unmatched: 3. Per germline, CDR1 SGHDT and CDR2 YYEEEE. This CDR3 region has 14 residues. In nucleotides, the CDR3 is TGTGCCAGCAGCTCGAGGACAGGGAACACTGAAGCTTTCTTT. It encodes CASSSRTGNTEAFF.

This chain joins TRBV3-1 (or the pseudogene TRBV3-2) and TRBJ1-1; D gene uncertain. Between the trimmed V and J ends, which lost 1 base and 0 bases, there was a span of 6 bases. Germline loops: CDR1 LGHDT, CDR2 YNNKEL (reference sequence). There are 14 residues in the CDR3. The CDR3 here is CASSQVQMNTEAFF. CDR3 coding DNA: TGTGCCAGCAGCCAAGTCCAGATGAACACTGAAGCTTTCTTT.

CDR3 in DNA: TGTGCCGGGGGGGAGGTGAAAGAAAAACTGTTTTTT. Translated: CAGGEVKEKLFF. The rearrangement uses TRBV30 and TRBJ1-4; the D gene is possibly TRBD1 (5 bases). The V gene lost 8 bases and the J gene lost 8 bases, with 15 bases spanning the gap. This CDR3 comprises 12 residues. The germline V gene encodes CDR1 GTSNPN and CDR2 SVGIG (reference sequence).

J is TRBJ2-5 and V is TRBV5-4; 11 bases match TRBD2. V lost 5 bases, J lost 1 base, and 10 bases stayed unmatched. This CDR3 contains 17 residues. CDR1 SGHNT and CDR2 YYREEE come from the germline V gene (reference sequence). CDR3 protein: CASSHLAGGGGQETQYF. CDR3 bases: TGTGCCAGCAGTCACCTAGCGGGAGGTGGGGGCCAAGAGACCCAGTACTTC.

The rearrangement joins TRBV5-1 to TRBJ1-4, with TRBD1 as a possible D gene (5 bases). There are 14 residues in the CDR3. V was trimmed by 3 bases and J by 5 bases, leaving 11 bases between them. Germline-derived CDR1 and CDR2 are SGHRS and YFSETQ. The CDR3 region has the DNA TGCGCCAGCAGCTACGGTTCAGGGAATGAAAAACTGTTTTTT. Amino acids: CASSYGSGNEKLFF.

The chain is built from TRBV21-1 and TRBJ1-2; TRBD1 reflects the table's D call only, with no check against the DNA. TRBV21-1 is a pseudogene segment. The CDR3 runs 16 residues. The CDR3 bases are TGTGCCAGCAGCGCCCTTTCCGGGACAGGGGTAGGCGGCTACACCTTC. This codes for CASSALSGTGVGGYTF.

This chain links TRBV2 with TRBJ1-5; TRBD1 might be the D (5 bases). The CDR3 spans 15 residues. V lost 7 bases and J lost 0, with 13 bases in between. CDR1 SNHLY and CDR2 FYNNEI come from the germline V gene. The chain's CDR3 is CASMRGEYSNQPQHF. CDR3 nucleotide sequence: TGTGCCAGCATGCGGGGGGAGTATAGCAATCAGCCCCAGCATTTT.

The chain has TRBV5-1 and TRBJ2-7; weak D call: TRBD2 (5 bases). This CDR3 has 13 residues. In germline, CDR1 is SGHRS, CDR2 YFSETQ. V was pared by 4 bases and J by 2 bases, with 10 bases between. The chain's CDR3 is CASSPGNTYEQYF. The CDR3 DNA is TGCGCCAGCAGCCCGGGGAATACCTACGAGCAGTACTTC.

The chain links TRBV12-5 to TRBJ1-4; 9 positions agree with TRBD1. This CDR3 spans 16 amino acids. V trimming: 6 bases; J trimming: 4 bases; junction bases outside the gene matches: 9. Germline V gene lookup returns CDR1 LGHNT and CDR2 FRNRAP. CDR3 protein: CASGVTGGLRNEKLFF. CDR3 DNA sequence: TGTGCTAGTGGGGTCACAGGGGGCCTTCGTAATGAAAAACTGTTTTTT.

The rearrangement joins TRBV4-3 to TRBJ2-5, with a tentative D call TRBD2 (5 bases). From germline, CDR1 is LGHNA and CDR2 YSLEER. The CDR3 sequence is 15 residues long. V lost 4 bases and J lost 0, with 12 bases in between. CDR3 protein: CASSLSGSYQETQYF. In DNA, the CDR3 is TGCGCCAGCAGCCTAAGCGGATCGTACCAAGAGACCCAGTACTTC.

A single count supports this clone. CDR3 bases: TGTGCCAGCACGGACAGGGGGAAAGTTACCGGGGAGCTGTTTTTT. Its protein is CASTDRGKVTGELFF. This chain joins TRBV11-2 and TRBJ2-2, with 10 bases lining up with TRBD1. The CDR3 has 15 amino acids. V lost 7 bases, J lost 5 bases, and 7 bases stayed unmatched. The germline gives CDR1 SGHAT, CDR2 FQNNGV.

The chain combines TRBV6-6 with TRBJ1-2; D perhaps matches TRBD1 (6 bases). The V end lost 0 bases, the J end lost 6 bases, and 11 bases lay between the germline ends. CDR1 is MNHNY, CDR2 SVGAGI, per germline (reference sequence). The CDR3 has 14 residues. The CDR3: CASSYSTRTDGYTF. In DNA form, the CDR3 reads TGTGCCAGCAGTTACTCAACTAGGACAGATGGCTACACCTTC.

CDR3 bases: TGTGCCAGCAGCAAAGGACTAGCTGTCAATGAGCAGTTCTTC. Encoded protein: CASSKGLAVNEQFF. The rearrangement links TRBV9 to TRBJ2-1; 8 nucleotides match TRBD2. The junction had 6 bases not matched to a gene; V was cut back by 4 bases and J by 6 bases. CDR1 and CDR2 (germline): SGDLS, YYNGEE. This CDR3 has 14 residues.

This clone came up a few times. The V call is TRBV19, the J call TRBJ1-5; D remains ambiguous. V lost 5 bases and J 3 bases, leaving 14 bases between the germline ends. CDR3 size: 15 residues. CDR1 LNHDA and CDR2 SQIVND come from the germline V gene (reference sequence). The CDR3 DNA reads TGTGCCAGTAGTCCCGAATGGCAGGTCAATCAGCCCCAGCATTTT. Amino acid sequence: CASSPEWQVNQPQHF.